This TCR beta chain was obtained from a study of blood T cell repertoires in COVID-19. Across the whole study: Sites in the United States, Italy and Spain provided acute and convalescent COVID-19 samples.

Germline assignment: CDR1 LNHDA and CDR2 SQIVND (reference sequence). The length of the CDR3 is 15 residues. V lost 6 bases and J lost 2, with 14 bases in between. Profiling relied on immunoSEQ multiplex PCR, and the TCRdb table lists in-frame clones only, not all of them. The profile shows about 190,000 clones, over 80% of them singletons. The origin of this receptor is a woman aged 25 to 39 with acute or convalescent COVID-19. The sequencing input was peripheral blood. The chain has TRBV19 and TRBJ1-3, with D possibly being TRBD1 (5 bases). The CDR3 loop reads CASSGFSGAGNTIYF. The CDR3 DNA is TGTGCCAGTAGCGGTTTTTCGGGGGCTGGAAACACCATATATTTT.